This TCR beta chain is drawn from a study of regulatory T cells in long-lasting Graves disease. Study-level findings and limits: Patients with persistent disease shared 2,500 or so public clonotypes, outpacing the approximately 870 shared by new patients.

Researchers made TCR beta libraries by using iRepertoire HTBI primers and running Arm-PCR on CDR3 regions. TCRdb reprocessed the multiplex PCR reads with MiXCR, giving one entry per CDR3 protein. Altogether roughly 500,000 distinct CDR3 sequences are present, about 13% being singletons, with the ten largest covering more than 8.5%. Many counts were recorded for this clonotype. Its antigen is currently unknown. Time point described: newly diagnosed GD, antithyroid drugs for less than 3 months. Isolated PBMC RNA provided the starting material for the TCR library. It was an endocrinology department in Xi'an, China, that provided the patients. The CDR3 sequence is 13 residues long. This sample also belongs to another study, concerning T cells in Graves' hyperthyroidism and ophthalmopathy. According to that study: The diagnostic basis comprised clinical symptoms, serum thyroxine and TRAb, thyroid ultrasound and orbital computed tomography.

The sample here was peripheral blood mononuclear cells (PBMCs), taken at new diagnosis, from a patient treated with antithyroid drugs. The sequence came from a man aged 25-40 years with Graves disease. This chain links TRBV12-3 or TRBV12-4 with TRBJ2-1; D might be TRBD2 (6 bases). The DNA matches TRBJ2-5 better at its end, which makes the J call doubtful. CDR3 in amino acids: CASSLREAETQYF. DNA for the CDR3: TGTGCCAGCAGTTTAAGGGAGGCAGAGACCCAGTACTTC.